Below, 10 T cell receptor beta chains from the same sample are listed, as sequenced in a study of neurological immune-mediated disorders (dated by TCRdb to the late 2010s). Receptor amplification or capture employed 5' RACE. The instrument was an Illumina HiSeq 2500. The public reads were run again by TCRdb, first through fastp at Q25 and then through MiXCR, and only productive beta chains were kept. Here each entry gathers all rows of one CDR3 protein and keeps the most common genes and DNA. The sample contains tens of thousands of distinct CDR3 sequences, about 4.2% of them found a single time. Of the sample, approximately 1.2% falls within the top ten clones. The sequenced sample consisted of PBMCs. These receptors came from a man aged 30 to 39 with multiple sclerosis.

This clonotype was counted at least ten times. The rearrangement links TRBV3-1 to TRBJ2-1; TRBD2 might be the D (6 bases). The CDR3 length is 14 residues. Germline V gene data show CDR1 as LGHDT and CDR2 as YNNKEL (reference sequence). V dropped 3 bases and J dropped 5 bases, with 11 bases sitting between them. The CDR3 loop is CASSHPGLDNEQFF. For the CDR3, the DNA is TGTGCCAGCAGCCATCCGGGACTTGACAATGAGCAGTTCTTC.

This clonotype was detected many times. The chain recombines TRBV6-6 with TRBJ2-5, with D tentatively TRBD1 (6 bases). From germline, CDR1 is MNHNY and CDR2 SVGAGI (reference sequence). This CDR3 spans 13 amino acids. V lost 7 bases to trimming and J lost 0 bases, with 9 bases between them. CDR3 in DNA: TGTGCCAGCAAGGACAGCGACCAAGAGACCCAGTACTTC. As protein: CASKDSDQETQYF.

V usage is TRBV5-5 and J usage is TRBJ2-5, with D tentatively TRBD1 or TRBD2 (5 bases each). This CDR3 is 17 amino acids long. Per the germline V gene, CDR1 is SGHKS and CDR2 is YYEKEE (reference sequence). Deletions cut 5 bases from V and 1 base from J, with 21 bases between. The DNA for the CDR3 is TGTGCCAGCAGTTTCTTTTTGACAGCGGTAGGCCAAGAGACCCAGTACTTC. Its protein product is CASSFFLTAVGQETQYF.

This clonotype was detected many times. This rearrangement joins TRBV12-3 or TRBV12-4 to TRBJ2-5, with 8 bases identical to TRBD1. This CDR3 has 14 residues. With 8 bases clipped from V and 7 bases from J, the junction kept 12 bases outside the gene matches. This CDR3 is CASQSQGASGTQYF. CDR3 in DNA: TGTGCCAGCCAGTCCCAGGGGGCGAGCGGGACCCAGTACTTC.

This clonotype was counted ten times or more. The chain uses TRBV4-1 and TRBJ2-6; D is ambiguous. The CDR3 loop spans 15 amino acids. The germline CDR1 and CDR2 sequences are MGHRA and YSYEKL. V was clipped by 3 bases and J by 2 bases, with 8 bases between them. CDR3: CASSHPLPGANVLTF. The CDR3 coding sequence is TGCGCCAGCAGCCATCCCCTGCCTGGGGCCAACGTCCTGACTTTC.

This clonotype has ten or more counts. The chain recombines TRBV6-2 or TRBV6-3 with TRBJ2-7; a weak D match, TRBD1 (6 bases). Germline CDR1 and CDR2: MNHEY and SVGEGT. The CDR3 covers 12 residues. V gave up 10 bases and J gave up 0 bases, with 10 bases separating them. The CDR3 loop reads CATGQSSYEQYF. DNA of the CDR3: TGTGCCACCGGACAGAGCTCCTACGAGCAGTACTTC.

Ten or more counts support this clonotype. This sequence joins TRBV2 and TRBJ2-7; no clear D. This CDR3 is built from 13 residues. Looked up from germline, CDR1 is SNHLY and CDR2 is FYNNEI. V dropped 4 bases and J dropped 2 bases, with 9 bases sitting between them. The CDR3 is CASSVGSPYEQYF. CDR3 in DNA: TGTGCCAGCAGTGTTGGCAGCCCCTACGAGCAGTACTTC.

Turning to this clonotype: At one end, the junction sequence differs from germline, possibly due to a read error. The chain couples TRBV20-1 to TRBJ1-6; TRBD1 is a possible D gene (6 bases). The CDR3 spans 17 residues. Germline assignment: CDR1 DFQATT and CDR2 SNEGSKA (reference sequence). The DNA for the CDR3 is TGCAGTGCTGCGAGTGCGGGGGCGAGCTCATATAATTCACACCTCCACTTT. Translated: CSAASAGASSYNSHLHF.

The rearrangement joins TRBV28 to TRBJ1-4; D unclear. This CDR3 spans 11 amino acids. Deletions cut 9 bases from V and 5 bases from J, with 7 bases between. Germline loops: CDR1 MDHEN, CDR2 SYDVKM. This CDR3 reads CASGYNEKLFF. Written as DNA, the CDR3 is TGTGCCAGTGGTTACAATGAAAAACTGTTTTTT. The whole variable domain, remainder taken from reference TRBV28 and TRBJ1-4, is DVKVTQSSRYLVKRTGEKVFLECVQDMDHENMFWYRQDPGLGLRLIYFSYDVKMKEKGDIPEGYSVSREKKERFSLILESASTNQTSMYLCASGYNEKLFFGSGTQLSVL.

At least ten counts were recorded for this clonotype. CDR3 nucleotide sequence: TGCGCCAGCAGCTTGGTTATGACAGGGGTAGCAGATACGCAGTATTTT. Amino acid sequence: CASSLVMTGVADTQYF. The genes are TRBV5-1 and TRBJ2-3, with 8 bases matching TRBD1. CDR3 size: 16 residues. V gave up 0 bases and J gave up 4 bases; unmatched junction bases: 7. Germline V gene lookup returns CDR1 SGHRS and CDR2 YFSETQ.